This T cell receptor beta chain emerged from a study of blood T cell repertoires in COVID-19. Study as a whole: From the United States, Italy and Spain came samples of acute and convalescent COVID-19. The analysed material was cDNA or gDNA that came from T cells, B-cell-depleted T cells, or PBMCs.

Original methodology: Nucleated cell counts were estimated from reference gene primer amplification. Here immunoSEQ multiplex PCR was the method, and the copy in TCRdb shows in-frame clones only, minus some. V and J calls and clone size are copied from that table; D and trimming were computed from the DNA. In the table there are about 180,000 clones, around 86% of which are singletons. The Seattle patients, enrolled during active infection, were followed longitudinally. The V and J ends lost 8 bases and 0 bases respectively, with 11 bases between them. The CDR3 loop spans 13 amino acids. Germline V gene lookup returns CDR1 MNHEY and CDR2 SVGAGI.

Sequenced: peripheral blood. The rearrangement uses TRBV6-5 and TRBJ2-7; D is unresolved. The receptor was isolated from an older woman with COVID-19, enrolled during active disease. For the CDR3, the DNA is TGTGCCAGCTCGGTGAGTTCCTCCTACGAGCAGTACTTC. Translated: CASSVSSSYEQYF.